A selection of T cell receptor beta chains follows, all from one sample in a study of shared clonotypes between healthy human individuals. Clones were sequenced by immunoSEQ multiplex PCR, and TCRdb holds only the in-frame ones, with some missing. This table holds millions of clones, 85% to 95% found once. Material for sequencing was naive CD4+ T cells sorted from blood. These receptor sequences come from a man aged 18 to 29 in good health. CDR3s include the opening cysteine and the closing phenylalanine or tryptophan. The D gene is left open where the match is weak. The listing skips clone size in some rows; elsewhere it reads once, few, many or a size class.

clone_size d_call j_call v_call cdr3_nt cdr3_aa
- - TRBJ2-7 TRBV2 TGTGCCAGCTCTGACGACACCTACGAGCAGTACTTC CASSDDTYEQYF
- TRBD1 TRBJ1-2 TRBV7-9 TGTGCCAGCAGCACGGGACAGGGCTACACCTTC CASSTGQGYTF
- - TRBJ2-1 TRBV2 TGTGCCAGCAGTCTTTCGGGACACAATGAGCAGTTCTTC CASSLSGHNEQFF
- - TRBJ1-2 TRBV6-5 TGTGCCAGCCGGGTCCCAGGTTTAATAGGAGGCTACACCTTC CASRVPGLIGGYTF
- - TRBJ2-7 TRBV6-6 TGTGCCAGCAGTTACTCTAAAAGGGGGGGCTCCTACGAGCAGTACTTC CASSYSKRGGSYEQYF
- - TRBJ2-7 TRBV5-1 TGCGCCAGCAGCTTGGTAGGACAGACTCCCTACGAGCAGTACTTC CASSLVGQTPYEQYF
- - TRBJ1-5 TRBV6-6 TGTGCCAACGGGAATGGCAATCAGCCCCAGCATTTT CANGNGNQPQHF
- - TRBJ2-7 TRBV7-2 TGTGCCAGCAGCTCCCAGGTGGGGGTTCTGGTTGAGCAGTACTTC CASSSQVGVLVEQYF
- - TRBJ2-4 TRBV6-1 TGTGCCAGCAGTGATCTGGGGGTTAGCGGAGCCAAAAACATTCAGTACTTC CASSDLGVSGAKNIQYF
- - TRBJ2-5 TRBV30 TGTGCCTGGAGTGCGTACCTTGGGACACCGGGGGAGACCCAGTACTTC CAWSAYLGTPGETQYF
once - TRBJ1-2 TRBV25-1 TGTGCCAGCAGTGAATCAGCAGGGGTCGGCTATGGCTACACCTTC CASSESAGVGYGYTF
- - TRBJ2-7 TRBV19 TGTGCCAGTAGTCCCCGGGACAACAACTACGAGCAGTACTTC CASSPRDNNYEQYF
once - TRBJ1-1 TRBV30 TGTGCCTGGAGTGTAGGGGCAGGTTTCTACACTGAAGCTTTCTTT CAWSVGAGFYTEAFF
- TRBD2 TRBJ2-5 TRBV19 TGTGCCAGTAGTCCGGGACTAGCGGGGAAAGAGACCCAGTACTTC CASSPGLAGKETQYF
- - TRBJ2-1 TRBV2 TGTGCCAGCATCCAGCAGACTAGCTCCTACAATGAGCAGTTCTTC CASIQQTSSYNEQFF
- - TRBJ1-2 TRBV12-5 TGTGCTAGTGGTTTGCCAGGGAAAGACTACACCTTC CASGLPGKDYTF
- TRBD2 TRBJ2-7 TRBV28 TGTGCCAGCAGTTCGGGAGGGGGGTGGAGGGTGCCCTACGAGCAGTACTTC CASSSGGGWRVPYEQYF
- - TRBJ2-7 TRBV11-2 TGTGCCAGCAGCTTAGAGGGCACTCTCCCCTACGAGCAGTACTTC CASSLEGTLPYEQYF
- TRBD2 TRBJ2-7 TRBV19 TGTGCCAGTAGTAATAGCGGGGGGACCTCCTACGAGCAGTACTTC CASSNSGGTSYEQYF
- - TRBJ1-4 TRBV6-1 TGTGCCAGCAGTGTGGGATACTCCCTAGAAAAACTGTTTTTT CASSVGYSLEKLFF
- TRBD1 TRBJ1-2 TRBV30 TGTGCCTGGAGTGTTGGGGGACAGGTCTTCTATGGCTACACCTTC CAWSVGGQVFYGYTF
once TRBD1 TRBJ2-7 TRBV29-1 TGCAGCGTTGCAAAAAGTCCGGGACAGGGGGCCTACGAGCAGTACTTC CSVAKSPGQGAYEQYF
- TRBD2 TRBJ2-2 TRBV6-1 TGTGCCACCCTAGCGGGGGGGCCTGGCACCGGGGAGCTGTTTTTT CATLAGGPGTGELFF
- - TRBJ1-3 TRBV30 TGTGCCTGGGGTACAGGGTCTGGAAACACCATATATTTT CAWGTGSGNTIYF
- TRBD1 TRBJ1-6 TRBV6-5 TGTGCCAGCAGTTACGATTGGACAGGGAATTCACCCCTCCACTTT CASSYDWTGNSPLHF
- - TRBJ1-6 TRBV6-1 TGTGCCAGCAGTGAAAAGTATAATTCACCCCTCCACTTT CASSEKYNSPLHF
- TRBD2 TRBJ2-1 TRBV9 TGTGCCAGCAGCGTAGAAGGCGGGGGTTACAATGAGCAGTTCTTC CASSVEGGGYNEQFF
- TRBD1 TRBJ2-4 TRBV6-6 TGTGCCAGCAGTTTTGGACAGGGGGGGCTCAAAAACATTCAGTACTTC CASSFGQGGLKNIQYF
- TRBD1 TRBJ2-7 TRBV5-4 TGTGCCAGCAGCTTGCCCCAGGGGGCGGTATACGAGCAGTACTTC CASSLPQGAVYEQYF
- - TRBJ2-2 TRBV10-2 TGCGCCAGCAGTGAGACCCAGGGTATAAACACCGGGGAGCTGTTTTTT CASSETQGINTGELFF
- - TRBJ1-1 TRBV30 TGTGCCTGGAGCCCGGAAGGGTCTGAAGCTTTCTTT CAWSPEGSEAFF
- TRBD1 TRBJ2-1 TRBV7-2 TGTGCCAGCGGACAGGGAATCGCCTATGAGCAGTTCTTC CASGQGIAYEQFF
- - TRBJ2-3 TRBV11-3 TGTGCCAGCAGCTTAGAGGGGGCGACTATAGATACGCAGTATTTT CASSLEGATIDTQYF
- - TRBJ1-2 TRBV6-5 TGTGCCAGCAATTTAGCCGGGAGTACGAACTATGGCTACACCTTC CASNLAGSTNYGYTF
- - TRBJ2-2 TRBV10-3 TGTGCCATCTGGAGGGGGAACACCGGGGAGCTGTTTTTT CAIWRGNTGELFF
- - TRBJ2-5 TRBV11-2 TGTGCCAGCAGCGCTATGGTCCAAGAGACCCAGTACTTC CASSAMVQETQYF
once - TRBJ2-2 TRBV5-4 TGTGCCAGCAGCCCCTCTAGCGTCACCGGGGAGCTGTTTTTT CASSPSSVTGELFF
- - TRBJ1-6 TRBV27 TGTGCCAGCAGTTTGGGCAGACAGGCTTATAATTCACCCCTCCACTTT CASSLGRQAYNSPLHF
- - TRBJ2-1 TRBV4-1 TGCGCCAGCAGCCCCATCGGTGAGCAGTTCTTC CASSPIGEQFF
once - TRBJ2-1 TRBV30 TGTGCCTGGAGCCCCTTTAGGTGGCCTCCCAAAGCCGACAATGAGCAGTTCTTC CAWSPFRWPPKADNEQFF
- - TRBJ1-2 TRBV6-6 TGTGCCAGCAGCTACCTCCAGGGGTTTGACTATGGCTACACCTTC CASSYLQGFDYGYTF
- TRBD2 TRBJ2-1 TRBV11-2 TGTGCCAGCAGCTTAAGCGGACTAGCGCCGAGCTCCTACAATGAGCAGTTCTTC CASSLSGLAPSSYNEQFF
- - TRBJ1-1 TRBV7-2 TGTGCCAGCAGCTTAACCCTGAACACTGAAGCTTTCTTT CASSLTLNTEAFF
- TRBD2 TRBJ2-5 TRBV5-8 TGTGCCAGCAACGGACTAGCGGAGACCCAGTACTTC CASNGLAETQYF
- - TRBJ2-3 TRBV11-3 TGTGCCAGCAGCTTAGGGAGGGGGACAGATACGCAGTATTTT CASSLGRGTDTQYF